This entry concerns a single TCR beta chain. The table came from immunoSEQ multiplex PCR; TCRdb's copy has only in-frame clones and leaves some out. The table has over 200,000 clones, 70% to 90% seen once; the top ten hold under 2.5%. The sample originates from a study of blood T cell repertoires in COVID-19. V was cut by 3 bases and J by 0 bases, with 10 bases left in between. The CDR3 has 15 residues. The germline V gene encodes CDR1 SGHRS and CDR2 YFSETQ. This receptor was obtained from a woman between 50 and 59 years old who had recovered from COVID-19. The sequenced sample was PBMCs or T cells enriched from blood (not recorded which). This sequence joins TRBV5-1 and TRBJ2-1, with D possibly being TRBD2 (6 bases). Here the CDR3 DNA reads TGCGCCAGCAGCTCTGCCGGGGGCTCCTACAATGAGCAGTTCTTC. As protein: CASSSAGGSYNEQFF.